This TCR beta chain originates from a study of cytomegalovirus exposure and HLA in healthy donors. Study information: The 120 validation repertoires used the same platform as the 650 to 850 first-cohort repertoires (as reported by a later analysis).

V shed 0 bases and J 3 bases; nucleotides not matched to a gene: 4. The CDR3 is 15 amino acids. Germline-derived CDR1 and CDR2 are SGDLS and YYNGEE. The method was immunoSEQ multiplex PCR; TCRdb's version includes in-frame clones alone and lacks a portion of them. The sample has under 300,000 clones; 90% are singletons. Remarks on this clone: Its antigen is undetermined.

Broader study findings: A later analysis found first-cohort TCR clusters tended to co-occur in the approximately 110 validation repertoires. Associated with cytomegalovirus, according to the listing, were 150 to 200 TCR beta chains.

This rearrangement joins TRBV9 to TRBJ1-1; 8 positions match TRBD1. This receptor was obtained from a woman aged 18-35 years in good health and CMV-seronegative. Sequencing was performed on PBMCs. The CDR3 DNA reads TGTGCCAGCAGCGTAGAAGGGACAGGACACACTGAAGCTTTCTTT. The encoded protein is CASSVEGTGHTEAFF.